This T cell receptor beta chain was profiled in a study of blood T cell repertoires in COVID-19. The germline gives CDR1 LNHDA, CDR2 SQIVND (reference sequence). The CDR3 loop spans 16 amino acids. The V gene lost 0 bases and the J gene lost 1 base, with 7 bases spanning the gap. TCRdb's copy holds only in-frame clones and misses some; the assay was immunoSEQ multiplex PCR. This sample carries about 260,000 clones, 80% to 90% of them seen once, and the ten largest clones take 4.2%. V usage is TRBV19 and J usage is TRBJ2-6; D not resolved. The receptor comes from a man aged 55 to 70 with acute or convalescent COVID-19. What was sequenced was peripheral blood. DNA of the CDR3: TGTGCCAGTAGTATAGATAGGAGTTCTGGGGCCAACGTCCTGACTTTC. It translates to CASSIDRSSGANVLTF.